This T cell receptor (beta chain) is from a study of cytomegalovirus exposure and HLA in healthy donors (dated by TCRdb to about 2017). With regard to the full study: According to an earlier analysis of 587 of the donors, about 180 million T cells yielded 90 million to 130 million unique TCR beta sequences and approximately 280 Gb of sequence data. In a later genetic analysis, genome-wide SNP genotypes for about three fifths of the roughly 670 donors were used, and that subset was treated as a discovery cohort. Typing coverage differed by locus: A, B, C, DRB1 and DQB1 were typed in about 629-640 donors, DQA1 in 522, DPA1 in 600 to 610, and DPB1 in just under 490. High-throughput TCR immunosequencing, statistical association of individual TCRs with disease status, and machine learning were combined to predict cytomegalovirus infection status. Rather than drawing on any new phenotypic data, the later analysis identified candidate immune exposures from TCR beta sequences and the way those sequences occurred across donors. In an earlier analysis of several hundred of the donors, high-throughput TCR beta sequencing was used to judge whether each TCR beta V gene segment behaved as functional or pseudogenic. About 280 gigabases of sequencing data and around 88 million unique TCR sequences made up an early release that covered several hundred HLA-typed donors. Across about 370 genotyped donors of the cohort, an average of about 240,000 unique TCR beta nucleotide sequences per donor were sequenced, and 15% to 20% of those sequences were non-productive. Class I and class II HLA loci were covered by the typing at four-digit resolution. Along with the roughly 700-subject first cohort, a separate validation cohort of 120 different subjects was used. Using immunosequencing, the study profiled T cell repertoires from 500 to 800 subjects and related those repertoires to cytomegalovirus serostatus. Every repertoire in the discovery cohort had been generated on one and the same sequencing platform. Donor age, sex, ethnicity and CMV serostatus were compiled together with the repertoire data. The study aimed to test whether cataloging public T cell receptors could reveal signatures of past pathogen exposure. Among the roughly 400 genotyped donors, roughly 80% belonged to the genetic ancestry cluster associated with self-reported Caucasian donors. Four to six DR-DQ haplotypes were handled as single units for association and clustering, since linkage in the cohort was strong. A later analysis re-examined previously published TCR beta repertoires from more than 600 donors and added high-resolution HLA genotyping to investigate patterns of TCR occurrence.

CDR1 and CDR2 are read off the germline V gene as SNHLY and FYNNEI. Taken from cysteine to phenylalanine, the CDR3 has 12 residues. Only the CDR3 DNA is retained, 36 bases long and in frame from the first base. The trim is 10 bases for V and 4 bases for J, with a gap of 12 bases between the germline ends. Receptor amplification or capture employed the immunoSEQ multiplex PCR assay. The multiplex PCR relied on a mix of 60 forward primers for TCR Vbeta segments and 13 reverse primers for TCR Jbeta segments. The CDR3 region of rearranged TCR beta genes was amplified from genomic DNA by a multiplex PCR assay. Amplified TCR beta libraries were sequenced as 87-base-pair reads on the Illumina HiSeq System. The authors processed their data as follows. A later analysis counted about 76 million unique TCR beta chains across the 650 to 700 repertoires, and some 11 million of these chains were shared by at least two donors. Raw reads were error-corrected and collapsed into unique sequences by a nearest-neighbor algorithm in which closely related sequences were merged to remove PCR and sequencing errors. Alignment of CDR3 sequences to IMGT reference sequences was used to assign V, D and J gene segments. Each retained sequence needed at least a six-nucleotide match to both a V gene segment and a J gene segment. A rearrangement counted as productive if the CDR3 had no stop codons and remained in frame with V and J, and every other rearrangement counted as non-productive. Following IMGT convention, CDR3 was defined as the stretch from the second conserved V-encoded cysteine up to the conserved J-encoded phenylalanine. The earlier analysis of about 610 of the donors excluded any sequence lacking an unambiguous match to a single V gene segment. An earlier analysis of almost 600 of the donors classified V segments as functional when productive rearrangements were above 56.7% and as segregating when the standard deviation between donors was above 5%. A statistical classification framework was built to diagnose cytomegalovirus status from the catalog of TCR beta chain sequences. V and J gene assignment, in a later analysis, came from comparing TCR nucleotide sequences with IMGT/GENE-DB human TR gene sequences. A later analysis assigned CDR3 sequences and most-parsimonious VDJ recombination scenarios with the TCRdist pipeline. In a later analysis, each TCR beta chain was defined by its CDR3 amino acid sequence together with its V-gene family, and reads lacking a unique V-gene family were excluded. In a later analysis, 500 to 650 highly shared, low-generation-probability nucleotide sequences were removed to address suspected cross-contamination and a sequencing artifact. For each public chain, a later analysis derived a clonal expansion index from normalized ranks of inferred template counts within each repertoire. A later analysis computed generation probabilities with a VDJ recombination model fitted to out-of-frame rearrangements, and checked the results against IGoR. Hypergeometric tests were used in a later analysis to score TCR-TCR, TCR-HLA and TCR-CMV co-occurrence, with a repertoire-size bias correction applied to the TCR pairs. To estimate false discovery rates, a later analysis permuted the HLA or CMV assignments 20 times. In a later analysis, co-occurring TCRs were grouped with DBSCAN, and TCRdist sequence similarity was added when clustering was performed within HLA-allele-positive subsets. Co-occurrence clustering excluded repertoires with fewer than 30,000 or more than 120,000 public chains, plus five with anomalous nucleotide sharing. TCRdb's version of the immuneACCESS table is confined to in-frame rearrangements and falls short of the full clone set. An unresolved V gene accounts for under half of the shortfall where checked; the remainder is of unknown origin. V and J calls and clone size are copied from that table; D and trimming were computed from the DNA. Counted in this sample were fewer than 90,000 clones; around 80% of them appeared once. The leading ten clones occupy 2% to 3% of the sample.

For this clone: Its antigen is not yet known. No much larger clonotype is one base removed from it; base qualities were not supplied.

The cohort consisted of fewer than 700 healthy bone marrow donors. All cohort members were sampled while nominally healthy, although unrecorded immune exposures were likely present. The donor tested CMV seropositive, placing the donor among the 289 seropositive members of the cohort. A peripheral blood sample was provided by each donor, and peripheral blood mononuclear cells were used for TCR beta sequencing. The Qiagen DNeasy Blood Extraction Kit was used to extract genomic DNA from the blood cell samples. What the authors observed across the whole study: The classifier was reported to diagnose cytomegalovirus status with high specificity and sensitivity in both the original cohort and the validation cohort. While some public TCRs were present in many individuals, most TCR sequences turned up only very rarely across donors. In this cohort, only TCR beta chains were sequenced, and detectable features were limited by the absence of alpha or paired-chain data. In a later analysis, several top co-occurrence clusters were reported to appear linked to parvovirus B19, influenza, CMV and Epstein-Barr virus. Because HLA typing was unavailable for some donors at each locus, only the typed subset was used in association tests. Because counts were too low, seventeen rarely observed V segments, including chromosome 9 orphons, were left out of the earlier analysis of 500 to 750 of the donors. The presence/absence analyses assumed that sequencing depth was roughly uniform across donors, and that assumption may not be true. Correlated functional status among segregating V segments might reflect linkage disequilibrium, but an unknown experimental factor could not be ruled out. In a later analysis, most CMV-associated TCR beta chains were found to appear HLA-restricted, with HLA associations seemingly driven largely by CMV exposure. In the study, around 150 TCR beta chains were listed as associated with cytomegalovirus. In a later analysis, the rate of TCR association differed among HLA loci, with DRB1 alleles having the most associated TCRs and HLA-C alleles having the fewest. Some IMGT-functional V segments, including TRBV6-2 and TRBV6-3, could not be told apart with the 87-base-pair reads, so those segments were excluded. V-gene and J-gene trimming of TCR beta chains was associated with a missense DCLRE1C variant in a later genetic analysis, and the association was replicated in an independent cohort. According to a later genetic analysis, donors in an Asian-associated ancestry cluster had fewer N-insertions in productive TCRs than the roughly 700-donor mean. Specific HLA alleles were associated with 15,000 to 20,000 TCR beta sequences at a false discovery rate of 0.05 in a later analysis. A few of the identified cytomegalovirus-associated TCR beta chains were confirmed in vitro to be specific for cytomegalovirus antigens. For the cohort, immune exposure information was limited to CMV serostatus. In an earlier analysis of more than 500 of the donors, most TCR beta V segments appeared in productive rearrangements about 87% or about 30% of the time, broadly matching IMGT annotations. A cluster of highly shared sequence variants was judged likely to be a technical artifact of the sequencing pipeline. When HLA alleles, especially DR and DQ, strongly co-occurred, TCR associations were difficult to assign to individual alleles. A further reported finding was that TCR beta sequences accurately predicted the HLA-A and HLA-B alleles for most subjects in the first cohort. According to the authors, the approach could potentially be generalized to other disease states and immunological phenotypes. In a later analysis, HLA-associated TCR beta chains were found to be more clonally expanded and to have lower generation probabilities than equally common non-associated chains.

The TCR was taken from a male donor in good health and CMV-seropositive. What was sequenced was PBMCs. The rearrangement combines TRBV2 with TRBJ2-3; TRBD2 is perhaps the D gene, given 7 matching bases. Here the CDR3 is given as CATPGGPDTQYF. The nucleotide sequence reads TGTGCCACCCCGGGGGGCCCAGATACGCAGTATTTT.